Listed below are T cell receptor beta chains from one sample, sequenced in a study of blood T cell repertoires in COVID-19. The method was immunoSEQ multiplex PCR; TCRdb's version includes in-frame clones alone and lacks a portion of them. The sample has approximately 110,000 clones, approximately 90% seen once. Source material: peripheral blood. Receptors originate from a man aged 50 to 59 with COVID-19, enrolled during active disease. Each CDR3 is given without its conserved first and last residue. Each record gives: D gene, J gene, V gene, CDR3 protein. A D gene is named only where the DNA matches it firmly.

TRBD2 | TRBJ2-2 | TRBV14 | ASSQRAGGDTGELF
TRBD1 | TRBJ1-6 | TRBV14 | ASSLTGPRSRSPLH
TRBD2 | TRBJ2-1 | TRBV5-6 | ASGYSGSLNEQF
TRBD1 | TRBJ2-7 | TRBV7-9 | ASRTGQSYEQY
TRBD1 | TRBJ1-2 | TRBV10-3 | AISESGVGTGNYGYT
TRBD1 | TRBJ1-5 | TRBV7-9 | ASSGPGTGQPQH
- | TRBJ1-4 | TRBV12-5 | ASGPFLGATTNEKLF
- | TRBJ1-2 | TRBV28 | ASSPGQLSRGYT
- | TRBJ1-2 | TRBV6-5 | ASRFERPYGYT
- | TRBJ1-5 | TRBV12-3/TRBV12-4 | ASSFGGQPQH
- | TRBJ1-5 | TRBV23-1 | ASSRESGLNQPQH
- | TRBJ1-1 | TRBV7-9 | ASSSIGDTEAF
TRBD2 | TRBJ2-2 | TRBV11-2 | ASSLAGGLGELF
- | TRBJ2-7 | TRBV9 | ASSGPVSYEQY
- | TRBJ2-7 | TRBV28 | ASSLVSREQY
- | TRBJ1-5 | TRBV6-1 | ASSEALGAPYQPQH
TRBD1 | TRBJ2-6 | TRBV4-2 | ASRERTGDQEGAGANVLT
- | TRBJ2-2 | TRBV4-2 | ASSQDVARPGELF
TRBD2 | TRBJ2-7 | TRBV5-1 | ASNLSSGRSNYEQY